The following is a T cell receptor (beta chain) sequence with its context. Profiling relied on immunoSEQ multiplex PCR, and the TCRdb table lists in-frame clones only, not all of them. The sample carries about 50,000 clones, around 83% recorded once. The source of the sample is a study of radiation and T cells in renal cell carcinoma. The sample's time point: baseline pretreatment blood. Treatment: 15 Gy SBRT to primary tumor, nephrectomy 4 weeks later. Trimming removed 5 bases at V and 4 bases at J, with 9 bases between. Germline CDR1 and CDR2: ENHRY and SYGVKD. This CDR3 has 12 amino acids. This sample comprised blood, obtained from a patient whose treatment included radiotherapy and nephrectomy. The chain combines TRBV10-3 with TRBJ2-7; no firm D call. This TCR was recovered from a woman in her 70s with renal cell carcinoma. CDR3 coding DNA: TGTGCCATCAGTCCTTCGAGATACGAGCAGTACTTC. Its protein product is CAISPSRYEQYF.